The rows below give T cell receptor beta chains drawn from one sample of a study of type 1 and type 2 diabetes patients. One entry per CDR3 protein, called by TCRdb with MiXCR from the multiplex PCR reads. Among around 300,000 distinct CDR3 sequences listed, 45% to 60% were seen once. Sequences were obtained from peripheral blood mononuclear cells (PBMCs). All receptors derive from a man between 18 and 35 years old with type 2 diabetes. Each CDR3 is given with its conserved first and last residue. The order of the fields is D gene, V gene, clone size, J gene, CDR3 protein, CDR3 DNA. The D gene is left open where the match is weak. Clone size is not always given. Where it is, it says once, few, many or a class for expanded clones.

.	TRBV19	.	TRBJ1-4	CASSPQGRSNEKLFF	TGTGCCAGTAGTCCCCAGGGGCGGTCGAATGAAAAACTGTTTTTT
.	TRBV15	.	TRBJ1-5	CATSRDYNSNQPQHF	TGTGCCACCAGCAGAGATTATAATAGCAATCAGCCCCAGCATTTT
TRBD1	TRBV30	once	TRBJ2-1	CAWSVLNRGSEQFF	TGTGCCTGGAGTGTACTGAACAGGGGTTCGGAGCAGTTCTTC
TRBD1	TRBV4-2	.	TRBJ2-7	CASSQDLGEGQVNEQYF	TGTGCCAGCAGCCAAGATCTGGGGGAAGGACAGGTTAACGAGCAGTACTTC
TRBD1	TRBV7-8	.	TRBJ1-6	CASSLGTGHYNSPLHF	TGTGCCAGCAGCTTAGGGACAGGCCATTATAATTCACCCCTCCACTTT
TRBD1	TRBV19	.	TRBJ2-3	CASRDRGRDPDTQYF	TGTGCCAGTAGGGACAGGGGGCGCGATCCAGATACGCAGTATTTT
.	TRBV7-3	.	TRBJ1-6	CASSLSAEPYSPLHF	TGTGCCAGCAGCTTAAGTGCCGAACCCTATTCACCCCTCCACTTT
TRBD1	TRBV20-1	.	TRBJ1-3	CSAKQGAGNTIYF	TGCAGTGCAAAGCAGGGGGCTGGAAACACCATATATTTT
TRBD1	TRBV19	once	TRBJ1-2	CASSITHAGTGGNYGYAF	TGTGCCAGTAGTATTACCCATGCCGGGACAGGGGGCAACTATGGCTACGCCTTC
.	TRBV7-6	.	TRBJ1-2	CASSLMRGYTF	TGTGCCAGCAGCCTAATGCGGGGCTACACCTTC
.	TRBV20-1	few	TRBJ2-7	CSARLVGTIGSEQYF	TGCAGTGCTAGATTGGTAGGGACAATTGGTTCCGAGCAGTACTTC
.	TRBV6-2/TRBV6-3	.	TRBJ2-1	CASELGAKNEQFF	TGTGCCAGCGAGCTCGGGGCTAAAAATGAGCAGTTCTTC
TRBD1	TRBV7-9	.	TRBJ1-5	CASSLVPPTTGGGGNQPQHF	TGTGCCAGCAGCTTAGTTCCCCCAACCACAGGGGGCGGTGGCAATCAGCCCCAGCATTTT
TRBD1	TRBV25-1	many	TRBJ1-6	CASSAGTGLSPLHF	TGTGCCAGCAGTGCCGGGACAGGACTTTCACCCCTCCACTTT
.	TRBV25-1	few	TRBJ1-2	CASSLVREYGYTF	TGTGCCAGCAGTTTAGTAAGGGAATATGGCTACACCTTC
TRBD1	TRBV20-1	.	TRBJ1-2	CSASGTGTGRGYTF	TGCAGTGCTAGCGGTACCGGGACAGGGCGAGGCTACACCTTC
.	TRBV6-5	.	TRBJ1-2	CASSYSSQGLGGYTF	TGTGCCAGCAGTTACTCATCCCAGGGATTGGGTGGCTACACCTTC
.	TRBV11-2	.	TRBJ2-2	CASSFWLLQNTGELFF	TGTGCCAGCAGCTTCTGGTTGCTTCAGAACACCGGGGAGCTGTTTTTT
TRBD1	TRBV10-1	.	TRBJ1-2	CAISVGTGGGKDYGYTF	TGTGCCATCAGTGTCGGGACAGGGGGCGGTAAGGACTATGGCTACACCTTC
.	TRBV30	.	TRBJ1-1	CAWDLGGGNTEAFF	TGTGCCTGGGACTTGGGGGGGGGGAACACTGAAGCTTTCTTT
TRBD2	TRBV20-1	many	TRBJ2-7	CSARTLLAVYEQYF	TGCAGTGCTAGGACACTACTAGCGGTCTACGAGCAGTACTTC
.	TRBV7-3	many	TRBJ2-5	CASSRPGETQYF	TGTGCCAGCAGCCGCCCGGGGGAGACCCAGTACTTC
TRBD1	TRBV7-9	.	TRBJ2-7	CASSLLQTGANEQYF	TGTGCCAGCAGCTTACTACAGACAGGGGCCAACGAGCAGTACTTC
.	TRBV11-2	.	TRBJ2-1	CASSLSGGYEQFF	TGTGCCAGCAGCCTCTCGGGGGGCTATGAGCAGTTCTTC
.	TRBV15	many	TRBJ2-7	CATSREEVYEQYF	TGTGCCACCAGCAGAGAAGAGGTTTACGAGCAGTACTTC
.	TRBV30	few	TRBJ1-5	CAWSKWGGNQPQHF	TGTGCCTGGAGTAAGTGGGGGGGCAATCAGCCCCAGCATTTT
.	TRBV12-3/TRBV12-4	.	TRBJ1-5	CASSLQGSQPQHF	TGTGCCAGCAGTTTACAGGGGAGTCAGCCCCAGCATTTT
.	TRBV6-2/TRBV6-3	once	TRBJ1-6	CASSYGQFGSSYNSPLHF	TGTGCCAGCAGTTACGGGCAGTTTGGAAGCTCCTATAATTCACCCCTCCACTTT